Below are 5 T cell receptor beta chains sequenced from a single sample in a study of beta chain features in type 1 diabetes. The entirety of the isolated RNA underwent reverse transcription, so expressed TCRB transcripts were sequenced. Some clones are missing from TCRdb's copy, which holds only in-frame ones; the method was immunoSEQ multiplex PCR. The sample has 240,000 or so clones, around a quarter seen once. Source material: central memory CD4+ T cells from blood. The source is a man younger than 40 in good health.

This clone was counted a few times. CDR3 amino acids: CSVAGERGEQFF. The CDR3 region has the DNA TGCAGCGTCGCCGGCGAACGAGGTGAGCAGTTCTTC. This chain joins TRBV29-1 and TRBJ2-1; D is unresolved. This CDR3 has 12 amino acids. Germline assignment: CDR1 SQVTM and CDR2 ANQGSEA. The V gene lost 6 bases and the J gene lost 9 bases, with 15 bases spanning the gap.

This clone was seen only a few times. The chain carries TRBV27 and TRBJ2-2; no reliable D call. CDR1 and CDR2 from the germline V gene are MNHEY and SMNVEV (reference sequence). The CDR3 covers 12 residues. V dropped 4 bases and J dropped 6 bases, with 6 bases sitting between them. In DNA form, the CDR3 reads TGTGCCAGCAGTTGGGGTTCCGGGGAGCTGTTTTTT. Its translation is CASSWGSGELFF.

This clone was detected a few times. The chain recombines TRBV30 with TRBJ2-1, with D tentatively TRBD2 (6 bases). From germline, CDR1 is GTSNPN and CDR2 SVGIG (reference sequence). The CDR3 sequence is 13 residues long. The ends were cut back, 2 bases at V and 6 bases at J, with 11 bases in the middle. The CDR3 here is CAWSTGDANEQFF. Written as DNA, the CDR3 is TGTGCCTGGAGTACGGGGGACGCCAATGAGCAGTTCTTC. The complete variable domain, with remaining parts taken from reference TRBV30 and TRBJ2-1, reads SQTIHQWPATLVQPVGSPLSLECTVEGTSNPNLYWYRQAAGRGLQLLFYSVGIGQISSEVPQNLSASRPQDRQFILSSKKLLLSDSGFYLCAWSTGDANEQFFGPGTRLTVL.

This clone has a handful of counts. The chain carries TRBV7-2 and TRBJ1-5; 10 nucleotides agree with TRBD1. Germline values: CDR1 SGHTA, CDR2 FQGNSA. The J segment lost 6 bases and the V segment lost 7 bases, leaving 6 bases of the junction unmatched. CDR3 size: 14 residues. CDR3 bases: TGTGCCAGCACCGAGACAGGGGGCGGTCAGCCCCAGCATTTT. This codes for CASTETGGGQPQHF. Looking up the rest from reference TRBV7-2 and TRBJ1-5 gives the full variable domain: GAGVSQSPSNKVTEKGKDVELRCDPISGHTALYWYRQSLGQGLEFLIYFQGNSAPDKSGLPSDRFSAERTGGSVSTLTIQRTQQEDSAVYLCASTETGGGQPQHFGDGTRLSIL.

This clone has ten or more counts. CDR3 amino acids: CASSPLGQVMEAFF. The CDR3 nucleotides read TGTGCCAGCTCACCACTGGGACAGGTGATGGAAGCTTTCTTT. This chain connects TRBV18 to TRBJ1-1, with 8 bases aligning to TRBD1. After removal of 1 base from V and 8 bases from J, the junction contained 6 bases not matched to a gene. Germline lookup yields CDR1 KGHSH and CDR2 LQKENI. This CDR3 is built from 14 residues.